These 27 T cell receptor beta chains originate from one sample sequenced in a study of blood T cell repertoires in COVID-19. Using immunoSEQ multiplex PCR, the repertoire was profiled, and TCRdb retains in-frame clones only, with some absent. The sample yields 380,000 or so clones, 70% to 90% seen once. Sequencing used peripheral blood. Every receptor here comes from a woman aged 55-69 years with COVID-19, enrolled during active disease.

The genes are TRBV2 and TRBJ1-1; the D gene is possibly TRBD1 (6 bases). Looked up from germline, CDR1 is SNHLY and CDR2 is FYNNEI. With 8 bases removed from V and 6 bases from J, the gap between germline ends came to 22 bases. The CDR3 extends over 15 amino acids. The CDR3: CASEGGPFPGPEAFF. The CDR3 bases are TGTGCCAGCGAGGGGGGGCCGTTTCCCGGGCCTGAAGCTTTCTTT.

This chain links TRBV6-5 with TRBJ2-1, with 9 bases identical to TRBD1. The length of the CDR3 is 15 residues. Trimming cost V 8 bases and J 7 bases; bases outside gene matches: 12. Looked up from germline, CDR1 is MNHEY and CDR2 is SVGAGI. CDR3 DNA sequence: TGTGCCAGCGGAGACAGGGGGAGGGTGAGGAATGAGCAGTTCTTC. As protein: CASGDRGRVRNEQFF.

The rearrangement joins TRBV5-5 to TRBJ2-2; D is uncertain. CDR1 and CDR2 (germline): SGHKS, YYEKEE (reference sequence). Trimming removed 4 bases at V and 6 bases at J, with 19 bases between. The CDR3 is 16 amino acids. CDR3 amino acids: CASSTDNPLHPGELFF. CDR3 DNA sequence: TGTGCCAGCAGCACCGACAATCCCCTCCACCCCGGGGAGCTGTTTTTT.

The CDR3 region is CSGSVGYNEQFF. Here the CDR3 DNA reads TGCAGCGGCTCCGTCGGGTACAATGAGCAGTTCTTC. The chain has TRBV29-1 and TRBJ2-1; no definite D call. The CDR3 consists of 12 residues. Per germline, CDR1 SQVTM and CDR2 ANQGSEA. V shed 7 bases and J shed 4 bases, with 11 bases lying between them.

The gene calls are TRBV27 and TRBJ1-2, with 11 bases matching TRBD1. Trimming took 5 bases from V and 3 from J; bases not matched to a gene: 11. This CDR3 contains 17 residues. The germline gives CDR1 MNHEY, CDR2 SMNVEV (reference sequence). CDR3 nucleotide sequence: TGTGCCAGCAGTCTCCGGGACAGGGGGGATTTCGACTATGGCTACACCTTC. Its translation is CASSLRDRGDFDYGYTF.

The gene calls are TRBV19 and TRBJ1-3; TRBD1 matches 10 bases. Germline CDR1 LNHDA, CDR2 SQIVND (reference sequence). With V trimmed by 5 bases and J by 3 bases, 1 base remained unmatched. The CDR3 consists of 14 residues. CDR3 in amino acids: CASSDRGLGNTIYF. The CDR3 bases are TGTGCCAGTAGTGACAGGGGGCTTGGAAACACCATATATTTT.

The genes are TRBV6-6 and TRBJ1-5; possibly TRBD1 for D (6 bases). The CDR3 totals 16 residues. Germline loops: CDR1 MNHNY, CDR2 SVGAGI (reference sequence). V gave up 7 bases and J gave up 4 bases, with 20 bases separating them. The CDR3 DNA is TGTGCCAGCAATGCCCCTCAGGGGCGCGGGAATCAGCCCCAGCATTTT. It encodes CASNAPQGRGNQPQHF.

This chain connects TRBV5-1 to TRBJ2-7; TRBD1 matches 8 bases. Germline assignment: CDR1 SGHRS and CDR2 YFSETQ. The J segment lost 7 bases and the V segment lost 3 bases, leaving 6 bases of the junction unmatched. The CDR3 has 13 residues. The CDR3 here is CASSYGQGNEQYF. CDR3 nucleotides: TGCGCCAGCAGCTATGGACAGGGAAATGAGCAGTACTTC.

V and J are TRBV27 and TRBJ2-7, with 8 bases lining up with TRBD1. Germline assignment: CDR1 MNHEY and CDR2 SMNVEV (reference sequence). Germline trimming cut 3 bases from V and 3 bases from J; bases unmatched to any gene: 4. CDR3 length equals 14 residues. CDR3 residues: CASSFNRGFYEQYF. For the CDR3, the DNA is TGTGCCAGCAGTTTTAACAGGGGGTTCTACGAGCAGTACTTC.

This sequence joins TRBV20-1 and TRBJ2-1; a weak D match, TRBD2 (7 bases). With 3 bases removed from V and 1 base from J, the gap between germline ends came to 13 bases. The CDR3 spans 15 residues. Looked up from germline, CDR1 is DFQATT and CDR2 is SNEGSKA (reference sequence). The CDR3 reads CSASRGAGSYNEQFF. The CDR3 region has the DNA TGCAGTGCTAGTCGGGGGGCCGGGTCCTACAATGAGCAGTTCTTC.

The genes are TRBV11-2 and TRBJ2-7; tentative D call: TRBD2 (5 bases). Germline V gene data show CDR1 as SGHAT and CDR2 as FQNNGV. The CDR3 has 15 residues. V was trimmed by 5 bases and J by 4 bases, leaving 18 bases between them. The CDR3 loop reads CASSQSSGLNYEQYF. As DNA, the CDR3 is TGTGCCAGCAGCCAATCCTCTGGACTTAATTACGAGCAGTACTTC.

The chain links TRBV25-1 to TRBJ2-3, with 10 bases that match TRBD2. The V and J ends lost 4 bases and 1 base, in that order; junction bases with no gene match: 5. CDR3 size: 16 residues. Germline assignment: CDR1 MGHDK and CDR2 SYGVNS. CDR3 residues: CASSASLAGGTDTQYF. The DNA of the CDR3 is TGTGCCAGCAGTGCTTCCCTAGCGGGGGGCACAGATACGCAGTATTTT.

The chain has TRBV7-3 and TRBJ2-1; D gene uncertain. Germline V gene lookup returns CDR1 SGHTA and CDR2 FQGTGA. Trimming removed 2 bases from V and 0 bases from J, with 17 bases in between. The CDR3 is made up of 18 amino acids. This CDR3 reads CASSLVVPDRYSYNEQFF. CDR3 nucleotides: TGTGCCAGCAGCTTAGTAGTACCCGATCGTTACTCCTACAATGAGCAGTTCTTC. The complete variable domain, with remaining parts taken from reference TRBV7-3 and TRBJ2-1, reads GAGVSQTPSNKVTEKGKYVELRCDPISGHTALYWYRQSLGQGPEFLIYFQGTGAADDSGLPNDRFFAVRPEGSVSTLKIQRTERGDSAVYLCASSLVVPDRYSYNEQFFGPGTRLTVL.

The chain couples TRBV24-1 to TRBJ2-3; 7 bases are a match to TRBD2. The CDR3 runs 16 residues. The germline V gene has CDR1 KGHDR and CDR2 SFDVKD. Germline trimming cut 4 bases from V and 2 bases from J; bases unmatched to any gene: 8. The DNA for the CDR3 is TGTGCCACCAGTGACCGGCAGCGGGGATACACAGATACGCAGTATTTT. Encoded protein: CATSDRQRGYTDTQYF.

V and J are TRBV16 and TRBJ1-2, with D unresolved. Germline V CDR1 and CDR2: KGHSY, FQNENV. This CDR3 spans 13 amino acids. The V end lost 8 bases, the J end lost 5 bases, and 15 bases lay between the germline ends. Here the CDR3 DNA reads TGTGCCAGCTCCGCCGCGAGGGAGTATGGCTACACCTTC. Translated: CASSAAREYGYTF.

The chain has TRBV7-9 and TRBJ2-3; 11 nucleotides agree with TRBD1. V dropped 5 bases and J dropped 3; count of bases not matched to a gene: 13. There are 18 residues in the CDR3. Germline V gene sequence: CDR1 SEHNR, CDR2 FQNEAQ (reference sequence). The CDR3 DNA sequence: TGTGCCAGCAGCGTCCGGGACAGGGGGTCGAAGCTGACAGATACGCAGTATTTT. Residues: CASSVRDRGSKLTDTQYF.

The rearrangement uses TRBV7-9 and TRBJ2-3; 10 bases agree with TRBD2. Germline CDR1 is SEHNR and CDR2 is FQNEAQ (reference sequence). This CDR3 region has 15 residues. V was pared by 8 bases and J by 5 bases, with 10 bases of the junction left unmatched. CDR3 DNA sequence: TGTGCCAGCTACCCAACGAGCGGGGGGGGAGATACGCAGTATTTT. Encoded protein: CASYPTSGGGDTQYF.

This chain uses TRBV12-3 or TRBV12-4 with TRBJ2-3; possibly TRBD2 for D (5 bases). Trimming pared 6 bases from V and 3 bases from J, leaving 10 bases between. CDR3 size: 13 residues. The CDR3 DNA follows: TGTGCCAGCAGCCTGGAGCGGACAGATACGCAGTATTTT. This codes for CASSLERTDTQYF.

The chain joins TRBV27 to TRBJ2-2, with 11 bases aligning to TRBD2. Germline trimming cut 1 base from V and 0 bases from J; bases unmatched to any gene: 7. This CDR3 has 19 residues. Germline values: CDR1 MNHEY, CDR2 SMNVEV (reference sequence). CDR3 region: CASSLFVPGLAANTGELFF. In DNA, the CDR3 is TGTGCCAGCAGTTTATTCGTACCGGGACTAGCGGCGAACACCGGGGAGCTGTTTTTT.

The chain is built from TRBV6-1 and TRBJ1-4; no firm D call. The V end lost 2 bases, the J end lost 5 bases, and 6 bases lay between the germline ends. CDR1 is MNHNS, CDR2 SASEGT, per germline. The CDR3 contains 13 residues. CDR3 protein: CASSERRNEKLFF. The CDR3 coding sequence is TGTGCCAGCAGTGAACGTCGGAATGAAAAACTGTTTTTT.

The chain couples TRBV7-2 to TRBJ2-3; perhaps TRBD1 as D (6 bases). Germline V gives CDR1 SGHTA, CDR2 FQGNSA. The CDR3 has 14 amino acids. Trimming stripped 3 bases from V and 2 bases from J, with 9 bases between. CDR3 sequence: CASSLGAHTDTQYF. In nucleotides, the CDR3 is TGTGCCAGCAGCTTGGGGGCCCACACAGATACGCAGTATTTT.

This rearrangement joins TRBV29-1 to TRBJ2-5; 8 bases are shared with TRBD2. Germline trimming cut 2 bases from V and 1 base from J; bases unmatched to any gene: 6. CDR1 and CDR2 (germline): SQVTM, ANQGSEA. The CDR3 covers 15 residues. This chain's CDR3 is CSVESWRGVQETQYF. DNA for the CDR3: TGCAGCGTTGAATCGTGGCGGGGGGTCCAAGAGACCCAGTACTTC.

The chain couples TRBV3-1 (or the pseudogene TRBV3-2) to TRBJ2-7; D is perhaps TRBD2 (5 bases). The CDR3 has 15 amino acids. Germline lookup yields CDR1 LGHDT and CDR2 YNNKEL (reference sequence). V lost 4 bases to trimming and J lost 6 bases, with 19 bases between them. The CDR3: CASSPSEGLSGEQYF. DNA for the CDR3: TGTGCCAGCAGCCCCAGCGAGGGTTTGTCGGGCGAGCAGTACTTC.

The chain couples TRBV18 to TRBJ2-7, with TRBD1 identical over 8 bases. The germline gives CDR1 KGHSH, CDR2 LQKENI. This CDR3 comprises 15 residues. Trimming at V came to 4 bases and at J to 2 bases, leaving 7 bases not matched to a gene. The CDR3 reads CASSRQGARAYEQYF. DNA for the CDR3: TGTGCCAGCTCACGCCAGGGGGCTAGGGCCTACGAGCAGTACTTC.

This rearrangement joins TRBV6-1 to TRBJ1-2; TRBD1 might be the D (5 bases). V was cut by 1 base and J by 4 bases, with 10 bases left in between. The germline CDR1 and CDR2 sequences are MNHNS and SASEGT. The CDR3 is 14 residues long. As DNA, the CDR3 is TGTGCCAGCAGTGAAGTGGGGGGATTCTATGGCTACACCTTC. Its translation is CASSEVGGFYGYTF.

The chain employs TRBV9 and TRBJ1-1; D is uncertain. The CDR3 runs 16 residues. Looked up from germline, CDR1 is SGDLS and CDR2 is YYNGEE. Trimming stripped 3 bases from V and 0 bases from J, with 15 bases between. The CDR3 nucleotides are TGTGCCAGCAGCGACATATTCACCTTTATGAACACTGAAGCTTTCTTT. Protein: CASSDIFTFMNTEAFF.

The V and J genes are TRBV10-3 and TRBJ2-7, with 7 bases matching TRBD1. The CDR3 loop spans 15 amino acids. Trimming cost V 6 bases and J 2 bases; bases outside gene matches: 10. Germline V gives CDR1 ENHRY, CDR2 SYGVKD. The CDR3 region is CAIRSSTGNPYEQYF. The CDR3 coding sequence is TGTGCCATCAGATCATCGACAGGGAACCCCTACGAGCAGTACTTC.